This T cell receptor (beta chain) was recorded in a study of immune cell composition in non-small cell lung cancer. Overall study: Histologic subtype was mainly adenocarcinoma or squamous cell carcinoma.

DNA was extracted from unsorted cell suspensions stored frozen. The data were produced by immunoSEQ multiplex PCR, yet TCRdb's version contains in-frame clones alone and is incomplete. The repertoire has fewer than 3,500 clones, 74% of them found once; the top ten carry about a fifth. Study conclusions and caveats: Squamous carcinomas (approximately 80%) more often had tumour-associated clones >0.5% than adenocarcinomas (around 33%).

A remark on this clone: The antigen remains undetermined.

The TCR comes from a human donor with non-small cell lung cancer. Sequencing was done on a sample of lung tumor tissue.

DNA for the CDR3: TGTGCCAGCAGTTTCAAATCGGGACAGGGGTACACCGGGGAGCTGTTTTTT. It encodes CASSFKSGQGYTGELFF. The chain employs TRBV27 and TRBJ2-2; 10 positions agree with TRBD1. The CDR3 has 17 amino acids. Germline-derived CDR1 and CDR2 are MNHEY and SMNVEV (reference sequence). V trimming: 3 bases; J trimming: 3 bases; junction bases outside the gene matches: 7.